This TCR beta chain derives from a study of monozygotic twins with inflammatory bowel disease. In germline, CDR1 is LGHNA, CDR2 YSLEER. The CDR3 is made up of 17 amino acids. Findings and caveats of the study: IBD patients displayed reduced TCRbeta diversity (inverse Simpson) when set against healthy co-twins. Researchers reported no repertoire similarity difference between concordant and discordant twins, possibly from limited power. T cell subtypes that differed could not be told apart.

Comments on this clonotype: What it binds is not known.

Researchers collected 2.5 ml of blood per donor. TCRdb reprocessed the 5' RACE reads and reports one entry per CDR3 protein, with no DNA. The sample has 300,000 to 400,000 distinct CDR3 sequences. The receptor's source is a human donor with ulcerative colitis or Crohn's disease, or a healthy co-twin of an affected twin (not recorded which). Sequenced: blood. The V call is TRBV4-3, the J call TRBJ2-3; TCRdb selects TRBD2, and the lack of DNA leaves this call unchecked. The CDR3 region is CASSQAPSESPTDTQYF.